This TCR beta chain was captured in a study of cytomegalovirus exposure and HLA in healthy donors. A remark on this clone: Its antigen remains unknown.

Study observations and caveats: It is likely that the observed cluster of highly shared sequence variants was a sequencing artifact.

60 Vbeta and 13 Jbeta primers were used in PCR. Using immunoSEQ multiplex PCR, the repertoire was profiled, and TCRdb retains in-frame clones only, with some absent. Found here are 150,000 or so clones, roughly four fifths of them singletons; the top ten hold more than 2.5%. CDR3 size: 12 residues. Trimming removed 10 bases at V and 1 base at J, with 10 bases between. Germline V gives CDR1 MDHEN, CDR2 SYDVKM. The TCR comes from a man in his late teens or twenties in good health and CMV-seropositive. The rearrangement uses TRBV28 and TRBJ1-2; perhaps TRBD1 as D (6 bases). The sequenced sample was PBMCs. This chain's CDR3 is CATQGNNYGYTF. As DNA, the CDR3 is TGTGCCACCCAGGGGAATAACTATGGCTACACCTTC.